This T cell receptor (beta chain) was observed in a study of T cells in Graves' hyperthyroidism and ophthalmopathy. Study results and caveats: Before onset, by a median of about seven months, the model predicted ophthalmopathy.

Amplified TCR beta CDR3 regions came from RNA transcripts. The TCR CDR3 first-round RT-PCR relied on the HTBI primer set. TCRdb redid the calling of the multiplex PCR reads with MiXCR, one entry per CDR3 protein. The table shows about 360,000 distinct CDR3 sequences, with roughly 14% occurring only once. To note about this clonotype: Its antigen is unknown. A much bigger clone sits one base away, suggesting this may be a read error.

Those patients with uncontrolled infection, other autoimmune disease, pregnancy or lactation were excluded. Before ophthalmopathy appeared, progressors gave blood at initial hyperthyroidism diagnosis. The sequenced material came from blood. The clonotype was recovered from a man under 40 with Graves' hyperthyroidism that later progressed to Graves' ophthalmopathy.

DNA for the CDR3: TGCGCCGGCAGCTCTACCTTAGCGGGGGGAACCTACGAGCAGTACTTC. Its protein is CAGSSTLAGGTYEQYF. This chain uses TRBV5-1 with TRBJ2-7; TRBD2 agrees at 10 bases. This CDR3 region has 16 residues. Germline CDR1 reads SGHRS; CDR2 reads YFSETQ.